The 7 T cell receptor beta chains given below trace back to one sample, sequenced in a study of blood T cells in healthy people across ages. Primers used in a second PCR of about 7 to 12 cycles were a sample-barcoded 5' primer and a J-beta primer mix. TCRdb independently ran MiXCR on the 5' RACE reads; one entry per CDR3 protein. Of approximately 730,000 distinct CDR3 sequences in the sample, 40% to 65% were seen once. Sequencing was carried out using blood. These receptors all come from a man older than 75 in good health.

This clonotype has just a few counts. This rearrangement joins TRBV5-1 to TRBJ2-7; D tentatively reads TRBD1 or TRBD2 (5 bases each). Per the germline V gene, CDR1 is SGHRS and CDR2 is YFSETQ. The CDR3 runs to 15 residues. V was pared by 4 bases and J by 2 bases, with 16 bases between. DNA for the CDR3: TGCGCCAGCAGCCTGAGGTCGGGGACCCCCTACGAGCAGTACTTC. Encoded protein: CASSLRSGTPYEQYF.

The chain employs TRBV28 and TRBJ2-5; TRBD2 agrees at 16 bases. The DNA matches TRBJ2-7 better at its end, which makes the J call doubtful. Looked up from germline, CDR1 is MDHEN and CDR2 is SYDVKM. The CDR3 is made up of 15 amino acids. Written as DNA, the CDR3 is TGTGCCAGCAGTCCCGGGACTAGCGGGAGGGGCGAGCAGTACTTC. Its translation is CASSPGTSGRGEQYF.

This clonotype was picked up a small number of times. V gene TRBV11-1 combines with J gene TRBJ2-7; no definite D call. Germline V gene lookup returns CDR1 SGHAT and CDR2 FQDESV (reference sequence). The CDR3 has 14 amino acids. Trimming pared 1 base from V and 0 bases from J, leaving 7 bases between. The CDR3 reads CASSLVSSSYEQYF. The DNA of the CDR3 is TGTGCCAGCAGCTTAGTCAGCAGCTCCTACGAGCAGTACTTC.

This clonotype has just a few counts. This chain joins TRBV20-1 and TRBJ2-1; TRBD2 aligns across 8 bases. V lost 0 bases and J lost 9; bases outside the gene matches: 10. From germline, CDR1 is DFQATT and CDR2 SNEGSKA (reference sequence). This CDR3 comprises 15 residues. The CDR3 DNA sequence: TGCAGTGCTAGAGAACCCGGGACTAGAGCTGGTGAGCAGTTCTTC. Its protein is CSAREPGTRAGEQFF.

Comments on this clonotype: A much larger clone is a single base away; this may be a read error. The chain couples TRBV29-1 to TRBJ2-7; possibly TRBD1 or TRBD2 for D (5 bases each). The CDR3 has 13 residues. CDR1 is SQVTM and CDR2 is ANQGSEA in the germline V gene. V lost 7 bases and J lost 3, with 16 bases in between. CDR3 loop: CSALPGTIYEQYF. The CDR3 DNA reads as TGCAGCGCACTGCCCGGGACCATCTACGAGCAGTACTTC.

About this clonotype: This likely comes from a read error, as the CDR3 has no conserved phenylalanine or tryptophan at its end. The V call is TRBV6-2 or TRBV6-3, the J call TRBJ2-1, with 8 bases that match TRBD2. Germline trimming cut 8 bases from V and 7 bases from J; bases unmatched to any gene: 10. The germline CDR1 and CDR2 sequences are MNHEY and SVGEGT. This CDR3 contains 14 residues. The CDR3 protein is CASQNSGTKNEQFI. The CDR3 coding sequence is TGTGCCAGCCAAAATAGCGGGACTAAAAATGAGCAGTTCATC.

The chain couples TRBV7-2 to TRBJ1-2; unclear D gene. This CDR3 region has 13 residues. Germline lookup yields CDR1 SGHTA and CDR2 FQGNSA. V was trimmed by 1 base and J by 3 bases, leaving 6 bases between them. CDR3 nucleotides: TGTGCCAGCAGCTTAGGCAGAGACTATGGCTACACCTTC. This sequence encodes CASSLGRDYGYTF.